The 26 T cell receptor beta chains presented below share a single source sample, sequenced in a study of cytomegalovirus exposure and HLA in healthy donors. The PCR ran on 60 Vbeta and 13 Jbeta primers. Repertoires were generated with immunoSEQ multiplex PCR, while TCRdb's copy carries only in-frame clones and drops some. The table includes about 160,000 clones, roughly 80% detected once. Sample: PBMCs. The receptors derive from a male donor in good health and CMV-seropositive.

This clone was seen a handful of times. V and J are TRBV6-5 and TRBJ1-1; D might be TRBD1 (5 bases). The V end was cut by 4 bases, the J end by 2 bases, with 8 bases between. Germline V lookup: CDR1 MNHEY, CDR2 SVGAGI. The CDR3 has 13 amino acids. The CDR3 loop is CASSFDRNTEAFF. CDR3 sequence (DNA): TGTGCCAGCAGTTTCGACAGAAACACTGAAGCTTTCTTT.

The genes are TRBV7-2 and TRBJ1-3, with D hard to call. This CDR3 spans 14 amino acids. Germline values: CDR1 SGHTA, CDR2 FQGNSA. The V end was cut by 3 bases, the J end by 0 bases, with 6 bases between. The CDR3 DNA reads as TGTGCCAGCAGCTTGATTAGCTCTGGAAACACCATATATTTT. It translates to CASSLISSGNTIYF.

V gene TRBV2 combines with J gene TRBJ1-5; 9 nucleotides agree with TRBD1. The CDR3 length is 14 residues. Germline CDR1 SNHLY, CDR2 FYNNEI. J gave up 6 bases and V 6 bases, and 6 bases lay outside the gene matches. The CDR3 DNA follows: TGTGCCAGCAGCATGGGACAGGGCGTTCAGCCCCAGCATTTT. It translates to CASSMGQGVQPQHF. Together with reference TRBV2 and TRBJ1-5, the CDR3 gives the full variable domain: EPEVTQTPSHQVTQMGQEVILRCVPISNHLYFYWYRQILGQKVEFLVSFYNNEISEKSEIFDDQFSVERPDGSNFTLKIRSTKLEDSAMYFCASSMGQGVQPQHFGDGTRLSIL.

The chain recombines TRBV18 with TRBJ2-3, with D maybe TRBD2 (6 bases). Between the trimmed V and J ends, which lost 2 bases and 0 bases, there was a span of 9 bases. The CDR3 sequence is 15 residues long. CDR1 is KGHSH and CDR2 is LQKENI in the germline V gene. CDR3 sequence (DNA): TGTGCCAGCTCACCAGAAGGGACTAGCACAGATACGCAGTATTTT. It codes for CASSPEGTSTDTQYF.

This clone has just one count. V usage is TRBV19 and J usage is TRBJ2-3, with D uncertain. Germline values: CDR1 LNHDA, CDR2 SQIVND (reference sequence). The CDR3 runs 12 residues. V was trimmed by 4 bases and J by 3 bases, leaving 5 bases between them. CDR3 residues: CASSTLTDTQYF. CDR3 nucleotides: TGTGCCAGTAGTACCCTAACAGATACGCAGTATTTT.

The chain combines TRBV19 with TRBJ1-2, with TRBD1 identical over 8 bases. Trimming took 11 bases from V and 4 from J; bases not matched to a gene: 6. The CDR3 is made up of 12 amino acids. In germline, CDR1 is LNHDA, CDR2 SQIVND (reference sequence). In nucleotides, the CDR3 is TGTGCCTCTGAAGGGACAGGCTATGGCTACACCTTC. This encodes CASEGTGYGYTF.

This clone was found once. This CDR3 reads CASRPATRGFGYTF. In DNA, the CDR3 is TGTGCCAGCAGGCCCGCGACCCGCGGGTTTGGCTACACCTTC. The chain carries TRBV6-5 and TRBJ1-2; unclear D gene. The V gene lost 6 bases and the J gene lost 7 bases, with 18 bases spanning the gap. Germline CDR1 reads MNHEY; CDR2 reads SVGAGI. The CDR3 is 14 residues long.

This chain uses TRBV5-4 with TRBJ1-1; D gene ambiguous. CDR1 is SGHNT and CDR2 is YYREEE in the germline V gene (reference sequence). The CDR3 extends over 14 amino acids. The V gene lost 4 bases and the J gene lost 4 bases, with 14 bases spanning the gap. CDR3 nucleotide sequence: TGTGCCAGCAGCATGGGAGTTGAAGTCACTGAAGCTTTCTTT. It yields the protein CASSMGVEVTEAFF.

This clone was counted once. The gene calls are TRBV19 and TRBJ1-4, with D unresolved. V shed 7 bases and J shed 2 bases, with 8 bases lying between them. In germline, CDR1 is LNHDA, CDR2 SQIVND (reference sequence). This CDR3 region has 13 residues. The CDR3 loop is CASNRGTNEKLFF. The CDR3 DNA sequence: TGTGCCAGTAACCGAGGGACTAATGAAAAACTGTTTTTT.

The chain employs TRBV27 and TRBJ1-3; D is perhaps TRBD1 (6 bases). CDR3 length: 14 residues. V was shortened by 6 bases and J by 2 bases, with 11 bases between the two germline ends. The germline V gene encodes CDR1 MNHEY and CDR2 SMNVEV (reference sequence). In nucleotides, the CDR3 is TGTGCCAGCAGGAAACAGGGCGCTGGAAACACCATATATTTT. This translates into CASRKQGAGNTIYF.

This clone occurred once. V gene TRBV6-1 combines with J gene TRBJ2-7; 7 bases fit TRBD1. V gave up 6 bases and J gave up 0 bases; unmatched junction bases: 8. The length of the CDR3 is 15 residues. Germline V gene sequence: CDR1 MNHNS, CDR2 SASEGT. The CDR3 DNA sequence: TGTGCCAGCAGCTCCAGGGGACAGCTCTCCTACGAGCAGTACTTC. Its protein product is CASSSRGQLSYEQYF.

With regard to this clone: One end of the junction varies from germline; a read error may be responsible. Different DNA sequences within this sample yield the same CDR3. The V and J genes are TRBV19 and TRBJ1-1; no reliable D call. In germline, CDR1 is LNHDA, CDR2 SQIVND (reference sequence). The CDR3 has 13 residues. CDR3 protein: CASSIRENTEAFF. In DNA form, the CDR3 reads TGTGCCAGTAGTATACGGGAGAACACTGAAGCCTTCTTT. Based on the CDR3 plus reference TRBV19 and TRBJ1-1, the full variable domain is DGGITQSPKYLFRKEGQNVTLSCEQNLNHDAMYWYRQDPGQGLRLIYYSQIVNDFQKGDIAEGYSVSREKKESFPLTVTSAQKNPTAFYLCASSIRENTEAFFGQGTRLTVV.

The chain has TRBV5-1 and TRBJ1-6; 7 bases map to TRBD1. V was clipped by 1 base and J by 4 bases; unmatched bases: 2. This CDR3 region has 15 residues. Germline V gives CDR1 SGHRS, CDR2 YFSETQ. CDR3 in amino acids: CASSLQGGYNSPLHF. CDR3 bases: TGCGCCAGCAGCTTGCAGGGGGGTTATAATTCACCCCTCCACTTT.

The CDR3 loop reads CASRPRLAGRETQYF. The CDR3, as DNA: TGTGCCAGCAGGCCTCGACTAGCGGGGAGAGAGACCCAGTACTTC. The rearrangement uses TRBV7-9 and TRBJ2-5; the match to TRBD2 covers 11 bases. The V and J ends lost 6 bases and 4 bases, in that order; junction bases with no gene match: 7. The CDR3 loop spans 15 amino acids. Germline V gene data show CDR1 as SEHNR and CDR2 as FQNEAQ (reference sequence).

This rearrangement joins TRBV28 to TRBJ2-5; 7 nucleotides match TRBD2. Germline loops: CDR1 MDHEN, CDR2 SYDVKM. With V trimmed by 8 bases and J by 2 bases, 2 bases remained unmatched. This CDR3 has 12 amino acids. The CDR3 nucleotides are TGTGCCAGCGGGGGGGGGCAAGAGACCCAGTACTTC. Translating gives CASGGGQETQYF.

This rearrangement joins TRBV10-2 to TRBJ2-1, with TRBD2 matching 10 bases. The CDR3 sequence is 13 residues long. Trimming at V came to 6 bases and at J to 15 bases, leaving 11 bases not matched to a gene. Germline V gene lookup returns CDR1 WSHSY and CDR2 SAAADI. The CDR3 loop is CASSQTGTSEGFF. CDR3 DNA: TGCGCCAGCAGCCAAACCGGGACTAGCGAGGGGTTCTTC.

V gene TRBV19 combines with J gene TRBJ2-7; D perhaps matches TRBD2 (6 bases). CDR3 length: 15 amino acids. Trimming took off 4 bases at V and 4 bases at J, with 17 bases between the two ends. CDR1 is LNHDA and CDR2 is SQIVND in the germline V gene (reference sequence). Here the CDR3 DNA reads TGTGCCAGTAGTAAAGCCGGGGGTGGTGGATACGAGCAGTACTTC. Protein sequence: CASSKAGGGGYEQYF.

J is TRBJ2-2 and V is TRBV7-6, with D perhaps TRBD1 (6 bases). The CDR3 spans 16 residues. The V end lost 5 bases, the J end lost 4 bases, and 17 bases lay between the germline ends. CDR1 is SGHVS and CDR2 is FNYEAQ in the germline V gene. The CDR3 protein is CASSQTVGAGTGELFF. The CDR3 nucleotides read TGTGCCAGCAGCCAAACCGTGGGGGCAGGCACCGGGGAGCTGTTTTTT.

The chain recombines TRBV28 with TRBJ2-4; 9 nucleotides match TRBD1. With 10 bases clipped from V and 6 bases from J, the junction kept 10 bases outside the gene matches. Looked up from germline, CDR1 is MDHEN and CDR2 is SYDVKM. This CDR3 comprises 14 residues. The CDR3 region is CATTGGRRLNIQYF. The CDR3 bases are TGTGCCACCACAGGGGGCCGTAGATTAAACATTCAGTACTTC.

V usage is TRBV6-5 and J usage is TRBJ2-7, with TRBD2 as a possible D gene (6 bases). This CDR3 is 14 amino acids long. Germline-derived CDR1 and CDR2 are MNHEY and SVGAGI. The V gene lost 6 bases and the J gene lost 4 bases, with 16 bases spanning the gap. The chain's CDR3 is CASSRGGISYEQYF. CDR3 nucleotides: TGTGCCAGCAGCCGGGGCGGGATTTCATACGAGCAGTACTTC.

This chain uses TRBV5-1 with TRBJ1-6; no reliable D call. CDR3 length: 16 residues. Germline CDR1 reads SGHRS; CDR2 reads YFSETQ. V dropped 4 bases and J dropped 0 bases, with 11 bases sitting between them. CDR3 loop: CASSGRERSYNSPLHF. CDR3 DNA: TGCGCCAGCAGCGGGAGGGAACGCTCCTATAATTCACCCCTCCACTTT.

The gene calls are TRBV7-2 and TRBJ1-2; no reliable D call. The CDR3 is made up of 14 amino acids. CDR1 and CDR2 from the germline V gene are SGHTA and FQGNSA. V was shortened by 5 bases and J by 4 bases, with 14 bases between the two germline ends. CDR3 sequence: CASSTPRRGYGYTF. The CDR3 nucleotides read TGTGCCAGCAGCACCCCGAGGAGAGGCTATGGCTACACCTTC.

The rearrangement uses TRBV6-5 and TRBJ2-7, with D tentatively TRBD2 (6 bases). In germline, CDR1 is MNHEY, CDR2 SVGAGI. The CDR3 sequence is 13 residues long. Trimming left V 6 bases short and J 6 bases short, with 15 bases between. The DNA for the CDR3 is TGTGCCAGCAGAATAACACGGGAGTCCGAGCAGTACTTC. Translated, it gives CASRITRESEQYF.

The CDR3: CASTRTVMNTEAFF. The CDR3 DNA reads as TGTGCCAGCACCCGGACAGTGATGAACACTGAAGCTTTCTTT. The chain is built from TRBV27 and TRBJ1-1, with D possibly being TRBD1 (6 bases). In germline, CDR1 is MNHEY, CDR2 SMNVEV (reference sequence). CDR3 length equals 14 residues. Trimming cost V 7 bases and J 0 bases, with 12 bases left between them.

Here the CDR3 reads CATSRAGTRNTGELFF. The CDR3 coding sequence is TGTGCCACCAGCAGAGCCGGGACAAGAAACACCGGGGAGCTGTTTTTT. This chain joins TRBV15 and TRBJ2-2; a possible D gene is TRBD1 (6 bases). CDR1 is LNHNV, CDR2 YYDKDF, per germline (reference sequence). Trimming left V 1 base short and J 2 bases short, with 11 bases between. The CDR3 length is 16 residues.

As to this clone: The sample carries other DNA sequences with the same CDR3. The CDR3: CASSEAPSGGTFSYEQYF. DNA for the CDR3: TGTGCCAGCAGTGAAGCGCCCTCGGGTGGGACTTTTTCCTACGAGCAGTACTTC. The V and J genes are TRBV2 and TRBJ2-7; D perhaps matches TRBD2 (6 bases). Germline V gene data show CDR1 as SNHLY and CDR2 as FYNNEI. The CDR3 is 18 amino acids. Trimming stripped 0 bases from V and 1 base from J, with 19 bases between.